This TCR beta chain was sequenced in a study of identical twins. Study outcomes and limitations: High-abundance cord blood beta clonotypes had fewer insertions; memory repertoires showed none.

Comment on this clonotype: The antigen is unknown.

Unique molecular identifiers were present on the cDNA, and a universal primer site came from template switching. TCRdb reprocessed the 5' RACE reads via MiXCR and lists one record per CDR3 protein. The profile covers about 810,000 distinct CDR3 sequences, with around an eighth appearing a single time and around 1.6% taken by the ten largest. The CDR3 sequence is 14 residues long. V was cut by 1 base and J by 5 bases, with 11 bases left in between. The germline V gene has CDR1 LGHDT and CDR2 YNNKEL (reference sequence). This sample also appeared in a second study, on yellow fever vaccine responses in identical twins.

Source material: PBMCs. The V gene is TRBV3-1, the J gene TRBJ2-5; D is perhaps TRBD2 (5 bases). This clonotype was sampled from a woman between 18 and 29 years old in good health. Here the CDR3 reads CASSQAGIGETQYF. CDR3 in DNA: TGTGCCAGCAGCCAAGCCGGGATTGGGGAGACCCAGTACTTC.